The 10 T cell receptor beta chains below come from one sample, sequenced in a study of shared clonotypes between healthy human individuals. Data came from immunoSEQ multiplex PCR; TCRdb stores just in-frame clones and leaves some out. The repertoire consists of some 2,000,000 clones, with approximately 94% occurring once and the leading ten covering 0.13%. Material: naive CD4+ T cells sorted from blood. The subset is: CD45RA+ positively selected. The origin of the receptors is a man in his late teens or twenties in good health.

CDR3 sequence reads: CAGARGSYNEQFF. The CDR3 DNA follows: TGTGCCGGGGCCCGGGGCTCCTACAATGAGCAGTTCTTC. V and J are TRBV28 and TRBJ2-1, with D perhaps TRBD1 or TRBD2 (5 bases each). V was clipped by 11 bases and J by 0 bases, with 11 bases between them. The length of the CDR3 is 13 residues. Germline CDR1 is MDHEN and CDR2 is SYDVKM.

CDR3 nucleotide sequence: TGTGCCAGCAGCGTAGCCACCGGACAGGGGAACTATGGCTACACCTTC. It translates to CASSVATGQGNYGYTF. The chain uses TRBV9 and TRBJ1-2, with 9 bases fitting TRBD1. V lost 0 bases, J lost 2 bases, and 5 bases stayed unmatched. The CDR3 loop spans 16 amino acids. Germline loops: CDR1 SGDLS, CDR2 YYNGEE.

J is TRBJ1-4 and V is TRBV7-8; 11 nucleotides match TRBD1. The CDR3 covers 18 residues. Germline V lookup: CDR1 SGHVS, CDR2 FQNEAQ. J lost 0 bases, V lost 2 bases, and 5 bases had no gene match. This chain's CDR3 is CASSLWGQGVTTNEKLFF. In nucleotides, the CDR3 is TGTGCCAGCAGCTTATGGGGACAGGGGGTTACAACTAATGAAAAACTGTTTTTT.

The chain employs TRBV14 and TRBJ2-4; D is possibly TRBD1 (7 bases). The V end was cut by 4 bases, the J end by 5 bases, with 15 bases between. The CDR3 is made up of 15 amino acids. CDR1 and CDR2 (germline): SGHDN, FVKESK. The CDR3: CASSRPGGGENIQYF. The CDR3 nucleotides are TGTGCCAGCAGCCGCCCAGGGGGAGGTGAAAACATTCAGTACTTC.

This chain connects TRBV5-6 to TRBJ1-6; no reliable D call. CDR1 SGHDT and CDR2 YYEEEE come from the germline V gene. The CDR3 has 13 amino acids. V lost 3 bases and J 5 bases, leaving 6 bases between the germline ends. CDR3 in DNA: TGTGCCAGCAGCTGGGGAGATAATTCACCCCTCCACTTT. This translates into CASSWGDNSPLHF.

The chain combines TRBV5-1 with TRBJ2-5; D may correspond to TRBD1 or TRBD2 (6 bases each). Germline assignment: CDR1 SGHRS and CDR2 YFSETQ. CDR3 length equals 14 residues. Trimming left V 0 bases short and J 6 bases short, with 12 bases between. The CDR3 DNA reads as TGCGCCAGCAGCTTGGAACGGGGGCTACAGACCCAGTACTTC. This codes for CASSLERGLQTQYF. Using reference TRBV5-1 and TRBJ2-5 for the parts outside the CDR3, the full variable domain is KAGVTQTPRYLIKTRGQQVTLSCSPISGHRSVSWYQQTPGQGLQFLFEYFSETQRNKGNFPGRFSGRQFSNSRSEMNVSTLELGDSALYLCASSLERGLQTQYFGPGTRLLVL.

The chain carries TRBV11-3 and TRBJ2-7; a weak D match, TRBD1 (5 bases). CDR3 length: 15 residues. V was cut by 6 bases and J by 3 bases, with 18 bases left in between. Germline V lookup: CDR1 SGHNT, CDR2 YENEEA. CDR3 loop: CASSIGATAIYEQYF. The CDR3 coding sequence is TGTGCCAGCAGTATAGGGGCGACAGCCATCTACGAGCAGTACTTC.

The chain joins TRBV12-5 to TRBJ1-4; D gene unclear. The CDR3 totals 14 residues. Germline assignment: CDR1 LGHNT and CDR2 FRNRAP. V lost 1 base to trimming and J lost 6 bases, with 9 bases between them. CDR3 sequence: CASGLGRQDEKLFF. DNA of the CDR3: TGTGCTAGTGGTTTGGGCCGCCAAGATGAAAAACTGTTTTTT.

The chain has TRBV2 and TRBJ2-5; D call uncertain. CDR1 is SNHLY and CDR2 is FYNNEI in the germline V gene. V lost 6 bases and J lost 2, with 7 bases in between. The CDR3 length is 12 residues. The CDR3 nucleotides are TGTGCCAGCAGACGGATGCAAGAGACCCAGTACTTC. As protein: CASRRMQETQYF. The full variable domain, rest sourced from reference TRBV2 and TRBJ2-5, is EPEVTQTPSHQVTQMGQEVILRCVPISNHLYFYWYRQILGQKVEFLVSFYNNEISEKSEIFDDQFSVERPDGSNFTLKIRSTKLEDSAMYFCASRRMQETQYFGPGTRLLVL.

The chain is built from TRBV5-1 and TRBJ2-1; possible D gene TRBD2, 5 bases. The ends were cut back, 3 bases at V and 9 bases at J, with 13 bases in the middle. The germline V gene encodes CDR1 SGHRS and CDR2 YFSETQ. The CDR3 is 13 amino acids. The CDR3 DNA reads TGCGCCAGCAGCTCCGTCCCCGAGGGTGAGCAGTTCTTC. Translation gives CASSSVPEGEQFF. The whole variable domain, remainder taken from reference TRBV5-1 and TRBJ2-1, is KAGVTQTPRYLIKTRGQQVTLSCSPISGHRSVSWYQQTPGQGLQFLFEYFSETQRNKGNFPGRFSGRQFSNSRSEMNVSTLELGDSALYLCASSSVPEGEQFFGPGTRLTVL.